The following is a T cell receptor beta chain sequence with its context. The antigen this receptor binds is unknown. Qualities for individual bases were not recorded, and no much larger clone is one base off. This specimen belongs to a study of cytomegalovirus exposure and HLA in healthy donors (dated by TCRdb to about 2017). With regard to the full study: In an earlier analysis of fewer than 750 of the donors, 250 to 350 Gb of sequence data and 117 million unique TCR beta sequences from 180 million or so T cells were reported. Approximately 300 gigabases of sequencing data and 91 million or so unique TCR sequences made up an early release that covered approximately 620 HLA-typed donors. Among the roughly 400 genotyped donors, approximately 77% belonged to the genetic ancestry cluster associated with self-reported Caucasian donors. The study aimed to test whether signatures of past pathogen exposure could be identified by cataloging public T cell receptors. The study profiled the T cell repertoires of about 640 subjects by immunosequencing and related them to cytomegalovirus serostatus. A separate validation cohort of about 110 different subjects was used in addition to the approximately 610-subject first cohort. To predict cytomegalovirus infection status, the study brought together high-throughput TCR immunosequencing, statistical association of individual TCRs with disease status, and machine learning. A later analysis re-analyzed previously published TCR beta repertoires from 550 to 700 donors and added high-resolution HLA genotyping to study TCR occurrence patterns. The later analysis used no new phenotypic data to find candidate immune exposures, relying instead on TCR beta sequences and their occurrence across donors. To decide whether each TCR beta V gene segment behaved as functional or pseudogenic, an earlier analysis of 587 of the donors relied on high-throughput TCR beta sequencing. Donor age, sex, ethnicity and CMV serostatus were collected together with the repertoire data. A later genetic analysis took genome-wide SNP genotypes for about 60% of the roughly 670 donors and used that subset as a discovery cohort. Every discovery cohort repertoire had been produced on one sequencing platform. HLA typing covered class I and class II loci at four-digit resolution. Typing coverage differed by locus: A, B, C, DRB1 and DQB1 were typed in roughly 629-630 donors, DQA1 in 522, DPA1 in some 570, and DPB1 in just under 490. About five DR-DQ haplotypes were handled as single units for association and clustering because linkage in the cohort was strong. Among about 400 genotyped donors of the cohort, an average of around 240,000 unique TCR beta nucleotide sequences was sequenced per donor, of which 15% to 20% were non-productive. The research as a whole found: The study listed 170 or so TCR beta chains as associated with cytomegalovirus. The classifier was reported to diagnose cytomegalovirus status with high specificity and sensitivity in both the original cohort and the validation cohort. In a later analysis, TCR association rates were found to vary across HLA loci, with the most associated TCRs seen for DRB1 alleles and the fewest for HLA-C alleles. Presence/absence analyses assumed roughly uniform sequencing depth across donors, an assumption that may not hold. In an earlier analysis of 500 to 650 of the donors, most TCR beta V segments appeared in productive rearrangements about 90% or about 30% of the time, broadly matching IMGT annotations. In a later analysis, 16,951 TCR beta sequences were associated with specific HLA alleles at a false discovery rate of 0.05. The earlier analysis of 587 of the donors excluded roughly 17 rarely observed V segments, including chromosome 9 orphons, because counts were too low. For the cohort, immune exposure information was limited to CMV serostatus. A later genetic analysis reported fewer N-insertions in productive TCRs among donors in an Asian-associated ancestry cluster than the roughly 670-donor mean. This cohort had only TCR beta chains sequenced, and the lack of alpha or paired-chain data limited which features could be detected. When HLA alleles, especially DR and DQ, strongly co-occurred, TCR associations were difficult to assign to individual alleles. In a later analysis, HLA-associated TCR beta chains showed more clonal expansion and lower generation probabilities than non-associated chains that were equally common. Because HLA typing was missing for some donors at each locus, association tests included only the typed subset. Linkage disequilibrium might explain the correlated functional status among segregating V segments, but an unknown experimental factor could not be ruled out. The authors suggested that the approach could potentially be extended to other disease states and immunological phenotypes. A later analysis reported that several top co-occurrence clusters appeared linked to parvovirus B19, influenza, CMV and Epstein-Barr virus. A few of the identified cytomegalovirus-associated TCR beta chains were confirmed in vitro to be specific for cytomegalovirus antigens. In a later analysis, most CMV-associated TCR beta chains were found to appear HLA-restricted, with HLA associations seemingly driven largely by CMV exposure. Most TCR sequences were observed very rarely across donors, whereas some public TCRs were present in many individuals. A later genetic analysis associated a missense DCLRE1C variant with V-gene and J-gene trimming of TCR beta chains, and an independent cohort replicated the association. A further reported finding was that TCR beta sequences accurately predicted the HLA-A and HLA-B alleles for most subjects in the first cohort. A cluster of highly shared sequence variants was judged likely to be a technical artifact of the sequencing pipeline.

Libraries were constructed by the immunoSEQ multiplex PCR assay. For the multiplex PCR, a mixture combining 60 forward primers for TCR Vbeta segments and 13 reverse primers for TCR Jbeta segments was used. The CDR3 region of rearranged TCR beta genes was amplified from genomic DNA by a multiplex PCR assay. The Illumina HiSeq System was used to sequence the amplified TCR beta libraries as 87-base-pair reads. In the paper's pipeline: A later analysis tallied 70 million to 100 million unique TCR beta chains across the 666 repertoires, and approximately 12 million of those chains were shared by two or more donors. Raw reads were error-corrected and collapsed into unique sequences with a nearest-neighbor algorithm that merged closely related sequences to remove PCR and sequencing errors. CDR3 sequences were aligned to IMGT reference sequences to assign V, D and J gene segments. For a sequence to be retained, a match of at least six nucleotides was required to both a V gene segment and a J gene segment. Rearrangements were called productive when the CDR3 lacked stop codons and stayed in frame with V and J; all others were non-productive. CDR3 was defined by IMGT convention, running from the second conserved V-encoded cysteine to the conserved J-encoded phenylalanine. The earlier analysis of some 580 of the donors excluded any sequence lacking an unambiguous match to a single V gene segment. An earlier analysis of 550 to 650 of the donors classified V segments as functional when productive rearrangements were above 56.7% and as segregating when the standard deviation between donors was above 5%. A statistical classification framework was developed to diagnose cytomegalovirus status using the catalog of TCR beta chain sequences. In a later analysis, TCR nucleotide sequences were compared against IMGT/GENE-DB human TR gene sequences so that V and J genes could be assigned. The TCRdist pipeline was used in a later analysis to assign CDR3 sequences and most-parsimonious VDJ recombination scenarios. In a later analysis, each TCR beta chain was defined by its CDR3 amino acid sequence together with its V-gene family, and reads lacking a unique V-gene family were excluded. A later analysis removed 550 to 650 highly shared, low-generation-probability nucleotide sequences to deal with suspected cross-contamination and a sequencing artifact. A later analysis calculated a clonal expansion index for each public chain from normalized within-repertoire ranks of inferred template counts. A later analysis computed generation probabilities with a VDJ recombination model fitted to out-of-frame rearrangements, and checked the results against IGoR. A later analysis scored TCR-TCR, TCR-HLA and TCR-CMV co-occurrence with hypergeometric tests, applying a repertoire-size bias correction to TCR pairs. In a later analysis, false discovery rates were estimated by permuting HLA or CMV assignments 20 times. A later analysis grouped co-occurring TCRs with DBSCAN, adding TCRdist sequence similarity when clustering within HLA-allele-positive subsets. Repertoires with fewer than 30,000 or more than 120,000 public chains, plus five repertoires with anomalous nucleotide sharing, were excluded from co-occurrence clustering. In TCRdb, the immuneACCESS table is reduced to in-frame sequences with V and J assigned. These tables do not hold every clone; where another copy was compared, an unresolved V gene accounts for under half, and the others remain unexplained. From that table come the V and J calls and clone size; the DNA was used to work out D and trimming. The sample table contains hundreds of thousands of clones; only one count was recorded for just under 85% of them. The ten most abundant clones make up roughly 0.58% of the sample.

The cohort consisted of hundreds of healthy bone marrow donors. All cohort members were sampled while nominally healthy, although unrecorded immune exposures were likely present. The donor tested CMV seronegative and was one of the 352 seronegative cohort members. A peripheral blood sample was collected from each donor, and TCR beta sequencing was performed on peripheral blood mononuclear cells. The Qiagen DNeasy Blood Extraction Kit was used to extract genomic DNA from the blood cell samples. Material: PBMCs. The origin of this receptor is a woman aged 40 to 50 in good health and CMV-seronegative.

The CDR3 in this case is CASSFGTADYGYTF. The sequence in DNA is TGTGCCAGCAGCTTCGGGACAGCCGACTATGGCTACACCTTC. The chain joins TRBV7-2 to TRBJ1-2, and TRBD1 matches 7 of the central bases. Sequences SGHTA (CDR1) and FQGNSA (CDR2) are obtained from the germline V gene. The CDR3 sequence holds 14 residues, the cysteine and phenylalanine included. The only DNA kept is the CDR3, 42 bases in frame from the first base. V has 3 bases trimmed and J has 3 bases trimmed; junction bases matching no gene number 4.